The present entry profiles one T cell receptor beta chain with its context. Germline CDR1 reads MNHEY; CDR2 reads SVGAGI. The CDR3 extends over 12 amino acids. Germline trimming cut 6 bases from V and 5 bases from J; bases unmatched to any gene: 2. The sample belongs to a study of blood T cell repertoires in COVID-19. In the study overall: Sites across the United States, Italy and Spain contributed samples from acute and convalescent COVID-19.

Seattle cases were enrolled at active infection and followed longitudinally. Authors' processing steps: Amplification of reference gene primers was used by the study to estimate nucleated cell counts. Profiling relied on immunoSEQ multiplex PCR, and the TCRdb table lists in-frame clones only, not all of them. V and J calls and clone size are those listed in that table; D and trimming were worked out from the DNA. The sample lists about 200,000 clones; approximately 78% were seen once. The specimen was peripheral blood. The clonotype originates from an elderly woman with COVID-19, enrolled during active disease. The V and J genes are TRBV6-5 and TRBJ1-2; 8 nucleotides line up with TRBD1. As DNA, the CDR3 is TGTGCCAGCAGGGACAGGGTATATGGCTACACCTTC. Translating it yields CASRDRVYGYTF.